This TCR beta chain was profiled in a study of blood T cells in healthy people across ages. The germline CDR1 and CDR2 sequences are KGHDR and SFDVKD. The germline V and J ends were trimmed by 7 bases and 1 base, with 12 bases remaining between them. The CDR3 has 15 amino acids. The draw of peripheral blood yielded approximately 10 milliliters from each donor. A second about 6 to 11 cycle PCR used barcoded and J-beta primers. From the 5' RACE reads, TCRdb called clonotypes with MiXCR, one entry per CDR3 protein. This sample has approximately 810,000 distinct CDR3 sequences, with under 40% found just once. This clonotype was seen a few times.

The TCR was taken from a man younger than 35 in good health. The chain couples TRBV24-1 to TRBJ2-2, with D possibly TRBD1 on 5 matching bases. Sequenced: blood. The CDR3 loop is CATSQIDRNTGELFF. CDR3 nucleotide sequence: TGTGCCACCAGCCAAATCGACAGGAACACCGGGGAGCTGTTTTTT.